This T cell receptor beta chain comes out of a study of cytomegalovirus exposure and HLA in healthy donors. Germline V gives CDR1 MDHEN, CDR2 SYDVKM. Trimming cost V 4 bases and J 6 bases; bases outside gene matches: 12. The CDR3 is made up of 16 amino acids. The protocol was immunoSEQ multiplex PCR, while the TCRdb copy is restricted to in-frame clones and leaves out a portion. The sample has some 270,000 clones, 70% to 90% seen once. The sequenced material came from PBMCs. The V gene is TRBV28, the J gene TRBJ1-5, with TRBD1 matching over 7 bases. This TCR was recovered from a woman in her late teens or twenties in good health and CMV-seronegative. The CDR3, as DNA: TGTGCCAGCAGTTCCCCTTCTTCAGGGGGAGGTCAGCCCCAGCATTTT. This sequence encodes CASSSPSSGGGQPQHF.